The rows below give T cell receptor beta chains drawn from one sample of a study of tumor-infiltrating lymphocytes in primary liver carcinoma. MiXCR was run by TCRdb on the multiplex PCR reads, yielding one entry per CDR3 protein. The table includes approximately 190,000 distinct CDR3 sequences, about 82% detected once. The sequenced sample was tumor tissue from primary liver carcinoma. Every receptor here comes from a man aged 35-49 years with primary liver carcinoma and hepatitis B virus infection. Each CDR3 is given with its conserved first and last residue. A D gene is named only where the DNA matches it firmly. Rows give clone size only sometimes, using once, few, many, or a class for an expanded clone.

d_gene	v_gene	abundance	j_gene	CDR3nt	CDR3aa
TRBD2	TRBV29-1	.	TRBJ2-3	TGTAGCGCGGCCGGGACTAGCAGGAGAGGGGGCCCAGATACGCAGTATTTT	CSAAGTSRRGGPDTQYF
.	TRBV28	.	TRBJ1-5	TGTGCCAGCAACACCGACGGTTGGGGAAATCAGCCCCAGCATTTT	CASNTDGWGNQPQHF
TRBD2	TRBV29-1	many	TRBJ2-7	TGCAGCGTGGAAGGGACTAGCGGGACCCTTTGGGAGCAGTACTTC	CSVEGTSGTLWEQYF
TRBD2	TRBV29-1	.	TRBJ2-2	TGCAGCGTTGAAGCCGGGACTAGCGGGATAACCGGGGGGGTGTTTTTT	CSVEAGTSGITGGVFF
TRBD2	TRBV7-6	once	TRBJ2-5	TGTGCCAGCAGCTCGATACTAGCGGGAGCCGAGACCCAGTACTTC	CASSSILAGAETQYF
.	TRBV29-1	.	TRBJ2-5	TGCAGCGTACGCCCAGGACGGGGAATGAATACCCAGCACTTC	CSVRPGRGMNTQHF
.	TRBV6-1	many	TRBJ2-5	TGTGCCAGCAGTGAAGAGGGACAACGGGGCTACTTC	CASSEEGQRGYF
.	TRBV29-1	.	TRBJ1-1	TGCAGCGCTTCCTCGGGTTGGACAATGAACGCTGAAGCTTTCTTT	CSASSGWTMNAEAFF
.	TRBV12-3/TRBV12-4	.	TRBJ2-5	TGTGTCAGCAGTTGGGTTCAGGGAGGGACCCAGTACTTC	CVSSWVQGGTQYF
.	TRBV28	.	TRBJ2-7	TGTGCCAGCAGTCTCCTGGCGGACCAGAGAGTCAAGTACTTC	CASSLLADQRVKYF
.	TRBV5-6	.	TRBJ1-1	TGTGCCAGCAGCGCACTACAGGGACGGACTGAAGCTTTCTTT	CASSALQGRTEAFF
.	TRBV28	.	TRBJ2-5	TGTGTCAGCAAGAAGGGGGAGGGGAGGAGAGAGACCCAGTACTTC	CVSKKGEGRRETQYF
TRBD2	TRBV19	.	TRBJ2-1	TGTACCAGTAGTATAGTCAGCGGGGGCCTCAATGAGCAGTTCTTC	CTSSIVSGGLNEQFF
.	TRBV11-2	once	TRBJ1-6	TGTGCCAGCGCCGGAACGAGGGATTCACCACTCCACTTT	CASAGTRDSPLHF
.	TRBV14	few	TRBJ2-1	TGTGCTAGCAGCGCGGTAGGAGGAAACTACAATGAGCAGTTCTTC	CASSAVGGNYNEQFF
.	TRBV5-4	.	TRBJ1-5	TGTGCCAGCAGCCGCGACGGAATTATCAATCAGCCCCAGCATTTT	CASSRDGIINQPQHF
TRBD2	TRBV6-1	.	TRBJ2-7	TGTACTAGCACGAGTAGCGGGAGCCTTACATACGAGCAGTACTTC	CTSTSSGSLTYEQYF
TRBD1	TRBV7-9	.	TRBJ2-2	TGTGCCAGCAGCCGTGACAGGGAGAATGCCGGGGAGCTGTTTTTT	CASSRDRENAGELFF
.	TRBV24-1	.	TRBJ2-3	TGTGCCACGAGTGCCCGACCCCCAGAGTGCACAGATACGCAGTATTTT	CATSARPPECTDTQYF
.	TRBV29-1	.	TRBJ2-7	TGTAGCGCCATGACATCTGGGACCGGCATTCACTACGAGCAGTACTTC	CSAMTSGTGIHYEQYF
.	TRBV5-1	.	TRBJ2-1	TGCGCCAGCAGCTCTAGCGAGGGCTACAATGAGCAGTTCTTC	CASSSSEGYNEQFF
.	TRBV12-5	.	TRBJ2-1	TGTGCTAGTGGTCCCCATTACCCCAATGAGCAGTTCTTC	CASGPHYPNEQFF
TRBD2	TRBV29-1	.	TRBJ2-1	TGTAGCGGGGGCTCGGGAAGTGATCAGTTCTTC	CSGGSGSDQFF
TRBD1	TRBV4-1	.	TRBJ2-1	TGCGCCAGAAGCCAAATGGGACAGGAGCAATTCTTC	CARSQMGQEQFF
.	TRBV19	.	TRBJ2-1	TGTGCCAGTATTATAGCCGAGTCCCGGAATGAGCAGTTCTTC	CASIIAESRNEQFF
TRBD2	TRBV14	.	TRBJ2-1	TGTGCCAGTAGTGTCGTAGCGGGATGGGTAAACAATGAGCAGCTCTTC	CASSVVAGWVNNEQLF
.	TRBV29-1	.	TRBJ2-2	TGCAGCGTGGACACGGGGGAGACCGGGGAGCTGTTTTTT	CSVDTGETGELFF
.	TRBV12-3/TRBV12-4	.	TRBJ1-3	TGTGCCAGCAGGACTACTGGAAACATCATATATTTT	CASRTTGNIIYF
.	TRBV4-2	.	TRBJ2-1	TGCGCCAGCAGCCAACACCTCGGGACGGGTAACAATGAGCAGGTCTTC	CASSQHLGTGNNEQVF
.	TRBV11-2	.	TRBJ2-7	TGTGCCAGGAGCTCTAACAGGATCTCCTACGTGCAGTACTTC	CARSSNRISYVQYF
TRBD1	TRBV29-1	.	TRBJ1-1	TGCAGCGTTGATTTGGCAGGGGGTTATACTGAAGCTTTCTTT	CSVDLAGGYTEAFF
.	TRBV29-1	.	TRBJ2-3	TGCAGCGTTGCTGGGCCCGCATCGCAGTATTTT	CSVAGPASQYF
TRBD2	TRBV7-8	.	TRBJ2-7	TGTGTCAGCAGCTTTACTAGCGCCTACAAACAGTACTTC	CVSSFTSAYKQYF
TRBD1	TRBV4-2	.	TRBJ2-1	TGTGCCAGCAGCCGACGGACAGGGTTAGGTGTCAATGGGCAGTTCTTC	CASSRRTGLGVNGQFF
.	TRBV6-2/TRBV6-3	.	TRBJ2-4	TGTGCCTGCGGTTACGTTGGGTGGAAAAACACTCAGTACTTC	CACGYVGWKNTQYF
TRBD2	TRBV6-1	.	TRBJ2-3	TGTACCAGCAGTGAAGGCGGGAGCTCAGATACGCAGTATTTC	CTSSEGGSSDTQYF
.	TRBV6-2/TRBV6-3	.	TRBJ2-2	TGTACCAGCAGTTACTCGAGTAAGCTGGAGATAAACACCGGGGAGCTGTTTTTT	CTSSYSSKLEINTGELFF
.	TRBV29-1	.	TRBJ2-1	TGCACCGTCCCTAACGGGAGTCTTGAGCAGTTCTTC	CTVPNGSLEQFF
.	TRBV6-6	.	TRBJ2-3	TGTGCCAGCAATTACTCGAAGGCACAAAGGGGCAATCAGCCCCAGTATTTT	CASNYSKAQRGNQPQYF
.	TRBV6-2/TRBV6-3	once	TRBJ2-7	TGTGCCAGGAGATCGGGGGTCTACGAGCAGTATTTC	CARRSGVYEQYF
TRBD1	TRBV12-3/TRBV12-4	.	TRBJ1-2	TGTGCTAGCTGTTTACAGGGGGGGAACTATGGCTACACCTTC	CASCLQGGNYGYTF